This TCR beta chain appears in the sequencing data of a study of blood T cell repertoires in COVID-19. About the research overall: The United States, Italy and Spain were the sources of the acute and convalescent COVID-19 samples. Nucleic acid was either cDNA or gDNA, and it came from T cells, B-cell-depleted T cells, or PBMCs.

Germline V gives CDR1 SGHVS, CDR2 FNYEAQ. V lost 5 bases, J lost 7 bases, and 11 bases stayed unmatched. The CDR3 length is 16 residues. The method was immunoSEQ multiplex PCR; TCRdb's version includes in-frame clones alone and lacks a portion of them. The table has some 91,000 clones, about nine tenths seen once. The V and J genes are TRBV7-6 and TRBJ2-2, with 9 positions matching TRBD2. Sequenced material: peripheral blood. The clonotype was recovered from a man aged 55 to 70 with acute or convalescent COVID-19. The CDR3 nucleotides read TGTGCCAGCAGCCCCGAGGAGCGGGGGGTTGGCGGGGAGCTGTTTTTT. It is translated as CASSPEERGVGGELFF.